The present entry profiles one T cell receptor beta chain with its context. Its antigen is unknown. Germline V gene data show CDR1 as MNHNY and CDR2 as SVGAGI (reference sequence). Trimming removed 5 bases at V and 6 bases at J, with 14 bases between. This CDR3 spans 13 amino acids. PCR employed 60 Vbeta and 13 Jbeta primers. In the authors' methods: A later analysis tallied approximately 80 million unique TCR beta chains, 10 million to 12 million of them shared. The protocol was immunoSEQ multiplex PCR, while the TCRdb copy is restricted to in-frame clones and leaves out a portion. V and J calls and clone size are as listed in that table; D and trimming were resolved from the DNA. The sample holds around 170,000 clones; around 86% are singletons and the top ten take under 0.9%. The data were taken from a study of cytomegalovirus exposure and HLA in healthy donors. Points from the study as a whole: With high specificity and sensitivity, the classifier reportedly diagnosed cytomegalovirus status. A later look showed TCR association rates differing by HLA locus, highest for DRB1 and lowest for HLA-C. The authors reported that TCR beta sequences could predict HLA-A and HLA-B alleles. These predictions were accurate for most subjects in the first cohort.

The sample was PBMCs. This TCR came from a woman between 18 and 30 years old in good health and CMV-seronegative. The chain recombines TRBV6-6 with TRBJ2-7; D is perhaps TRBD2 (5 bases). In nucleotides, the CDR3 is TGTGCCAGCAGTCCGGGATCTATCTCCGAGCAGTACTTC. This encodes CASSPGSISEQYF.